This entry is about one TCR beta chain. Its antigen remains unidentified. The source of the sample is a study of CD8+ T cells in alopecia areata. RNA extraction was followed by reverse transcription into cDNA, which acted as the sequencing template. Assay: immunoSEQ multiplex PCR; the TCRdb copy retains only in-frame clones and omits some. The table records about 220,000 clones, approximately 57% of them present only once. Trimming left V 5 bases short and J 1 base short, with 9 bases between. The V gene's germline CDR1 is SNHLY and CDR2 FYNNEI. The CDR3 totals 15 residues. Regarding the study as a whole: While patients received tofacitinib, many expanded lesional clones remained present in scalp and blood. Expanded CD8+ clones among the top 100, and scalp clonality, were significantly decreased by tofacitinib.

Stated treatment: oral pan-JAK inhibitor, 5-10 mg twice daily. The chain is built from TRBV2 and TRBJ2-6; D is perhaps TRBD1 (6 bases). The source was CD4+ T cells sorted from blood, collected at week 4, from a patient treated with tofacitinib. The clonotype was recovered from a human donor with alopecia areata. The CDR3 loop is CASSPQGSGANVLTF. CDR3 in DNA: TGTGCCAGCAGTCCTCAGGGGTCTGGGGCCAACGTCCTGACTTTC.